Sequencing of this T cell receptor (beta chain) was carried out in a study of somatic mutations in cytotoxic T cells in rheumatoid arthritis. The assay was immunoSEQ multiplex PCR, and TCRdb's table has in-frame clones only and misses some. The sample has 13,000 or so clones, around 83% seen once. The source material was CD8+ T cells sorted from blood. This TCR was recovered from a woman aged 60-75 years in good health.

Here the CDR3 DNA reads TGTGCCAGCAGCGGGTCGACAGGGTTGAATTCACCCCTCCACTTT. Its protein product is CASSGSTGLNSPLHF. J is TRBJ1-6 and V is TRBV9; TRBD1 matches at 7 bases. Trimming removed 3 bases from V and 7 bases from J; junction bases left unmatched: 7. CDR3 length: 15 residues. Germline-derived CDR1 and CDR2 are SGDLS and YYNGEE.